The 2 T cell receptor beta chains presented below share a single source sample, sequenced in a study of tissue T cells after allogeneic stem cell transplantation. Data came from immunoSEQ multiplex PCR; TCRdb stores just in-frame clones and leaves some out. The table has 400 to 450 clones, 40% to 55% seen once; the top ten hold approximately 38%. Time point noted: mouse harvest day 14 after allogeneic transplant. Mouse grafts combined 10^7 T-cell-depleted bone marrow cells with 10^6 splenic CD5+ T cells. The source material was liver tissue. The receptors stem from a female BALB/c mouse given C57BL/6 T cells with graft-versus-host disease after an allogeneic hematopoietic cell transplant.

On this clone itself: The germline and genes are mouse ones. The read is 1 residue too short to cover the CDR3 end, so that end is filled in from the germline J gene. The V gene is TRBV26, the J gene TRBJ1-3; D is unresolved. CDR3 size: 14 residues. Germline loops: CDR1 KGHPV, CDR2 FQNQEV (reference sequence). V was clipped by 2 bases and J by 0 bases, with 5 bases between them. The CDR3 protein is CASSLTNSGNTLYF. The sequenced part of the CDR3 DNA is TGTGCCAGCAGTCTGACGAATTCTGGAAATACGCTCTAT.

On this clone itself: Mouse gene names and germline throughout. The CDR3 extends 1 residue past the end of the read, so its final part is completed from the germline J gene. The chain recombines TRBV2 with TRBJ2-3, with 10 positions matching TRBD2. This CDR3 contains 16 residues. Germline loops: CDR1 LGHNA, CDR2 YSYQKL. With V trimmed by 0 bases and J by 2 bases, 2 bases remained unmatched. This chain's CDR3 is CASSQDWGGVAETLYF. The DNA read from the CDR3 is TGTGCCAGCAGCCAAGACTGGGGGGGCGTTGCAGAAACGCTGTAT.